The rows below give T cell receptor beta chains drawn from one sample of a study of T cells after yellow fever vaccination. TCRdb called the 5' RACE reads again in MiXCR, with one record for every CDR3 protein. The sample holds some 80,000 distinct CDR3 sequences, roughly 15% seen once. This material consisted of CD8+ T cells not binding an NS4B(214-222) dextramer, sorted from PBMCs, taken roughly 20 days after the first yellow fever vaccination. The receptors come from a man aged 18 to 29 who received the YFV17D yellow fever vaccine. Both conserved end residues are part of each CDR3. Fields, in order: clone size, J gene, V gene, D gene, CDR3 protein, CDR3 DNA. The D gene is left open where the match is weak. Clone sizes are given selectively: once, few, many, or a class where the clone is expanded.

many TRBJ2-1 TRBV27 - CASRGTRSYNEQFF TGTGCCAGCCGCGGGACACGGTCCTACAATGAGCAGTTCTTC
- TRBJ2-5 TRBV7-9 - CASSSEGRETQYF TGTGCCAGCAGCTCAGAGGGCAGGGAGACCCAGTACTTC
few TRBJ1-5 TRBV5-6 - CASSLAGRPNQPQHF TGTGCCAGCAGCTTGGCCGGCAGGCCCAATCAGCCCCAGCATTTT
- TRBJ2-7 TRBV4-1 - CASSQMGRGSYEQYF TGCGCCAGCAGCCAAATGGGCAGGGGCTCCTACGAGCAGTACTTC
few TRBJ1-5 TRBV19 - CASRIGVYSNQPQHF TGTGCCAGTAGGATTGGCGTCTATAGCAATCAGCCCCAGCATTTT
few TRBJ2-1 TRBV12-3/TRBV12-4 - CASTPEGSSYNEQFF TGTGCCAGCACCCCTGAGGGGAGCTCCTACAATGAGCAGTTCTTC
few TRBJ1-5 TRBV4-1 - CASSQDRSGGQPQHF TGCGCCAGCAGCCAAGATAGGTCGGGCGGTCAGCCCCAGCATTTT
few TRBJ2-3 TRBV5-6 - CASSYGNTQYF TGTGCCAGCAGCTACGGGAATACGCAGTATTTT
- TRBJ2-4 TRBV24-1 TRBD2 CATSDLIGGEDIQYF TGTGCCACCAGTGATTTGATCGGGGGGGAGGACATTCAGTACTTC
few TRBJ2-5 TRBV11-3 TRBD2 CASSRLAGIQETQYF TGTGCCAGCAGTCGACTAGCGGGGATCCAAGAGACCCAGTACTTC
few TRBJ2-7 TRBV7-8 - CASSPVNQAYEQYF TGTGCCAGCAGCCCCGTAAATCAGGCCTACGAGCAGTACTTC
- TRBJ1-1 TRBV11-2 - CASSLGAFEAFF TGTGCCAGCAGCTTAGGGGCCTTTGAAGCTTTCTTT
- TRBJ1-1 TRBV20-1 TRBD1 CSAREAGGSYGNTEAFF TGCAGTGCTAGGGAGGCAGGGGGCAGTTATGGGAACACTGAAGCTTTCTTT
- TRBJ1-2 TRBV4-1 - CASSQVQTPYYGYTF TGCGCCAGCAGCCAAGTACAGACGCCGTACTATGGCTACACCTTC
- TRBJ1-3 TRBV12-3/TRBV12-4 - CAGVDHSNTIYF TGTGCCGGCGTGGACCACTCAAACACCATATATTTT
- TRBJ2-1 TRBV11-2 - CASSYEQINEQFF TGTGCCAGCAGTTATGAACAAATCAATGAGCAGTTCTTC
- TRBJ2-1 TRBV15 - CATSRGRGIEQFF TGTGCCACCAGCAGGGGTAGGGGCATTGAGCAGTTCTTC